This T cell receptor beta chain was observed in a study of identical twins. The CDR3 extends over 14 amino acids. Germline CDR1 reads MNHEY; CDR2 reads SVGEGT. Losses at the gene ends were 5 bases for V and 3 bases for J; bases not matched to a gene: 6. This clonotype showed up just a few times. Template switching (which added a universal primer site) was used, and cDNA carried unique molecular identifiers. Via MiXCR, TCRdb re-called the 5' RACE reads, giving one row per CDR3 protein. This table has around 1.7 million distinct CDR3 sequences, around 33% appearing once. The clonotype was recovered from a newborn girl in good health. The sample consisted of cord blood. The gene calls are TRBV6-2 or TRBV6-3 and TRBJ2-7, with TRBD1 identical over 8 bases. CDR3 nucleotide sequence: TGTGCCAGCAGTCGGACAGGGTTTAACTACGAGCAGTACTTC. Amino acids: CASSRTGFNYEQYF.